The rows below give T cell receptor beta chains drawn from one sample of a study of blood T cell repertoires in COVID-19. Here immunoSEQ multiplex PCR was the method, and the copy in TCRdb shows in-frame clones only, minus some. The sample has 200,000 to 250,000 clones, 65% to 90% seen once. Sequencing was done on a sample of peripheral blood. All receptors come from a man aged 50-60 years with active or convalescent COVID-19. CDR3s include the opening cysteine and the closing phenylalanine or tryptophan. Each record gives: V gene, J gene, D gene, clone size, CDR3 DNA, CDR3 protein. The D gene is left open where the match is weak. Clone size is shown for a subset of rows, as once, few, many or a class of expanded clone.

>TRBV5-5|TRBJ2-1|TRBD2|.
TGTGCCAGCAGCTTGGCCCGGACTAGCATAGGGCAGTTCTTC
CASSLARTSIGQFF
>TRBV5-1|TRBJ2-7|TRBD2|.
TGCGCCAGCAGCGCACTAGCGGGAGGGTCCTACGAGCAGTACTTC
CASSALAGGSYEQYF
>TRBV5-6|TRBJ1-2|.|.
TGTGCCAGCAGCTCACCGACAGGACCTCTCTATGGCTACACCTTC
CASSSPTGPLYGYTF
>TRBV3-1/TRBV3-2|TRBJ1-2|TRBD1|.
TGTGCCAGCAGCCCCCGGACAGGTTATGGCTACACCTTC
CASSPRTGYGYTF
>TRBV28|TRBJ2-2|TRBD1|.
TGTGCCAGCAGGCAACAGGGGCTCCTCACCGGGGAGCTGTTTTTT
CASRQQGLLTGELFF
>TRBV19|TRBJ1-5|TRBD1|once
TGTGCCATCGGGACAGGGGGGGTCAATCAGCCCCAGCATTTT
CAIGTGGVNQPQHF
>TRBV7-2|TRBJ1-1|.|.
TGTGCCAGCAGCCCCTCAGGTGGGACTGAAGCTTTCTTT
CASSPSGGTEAFF
>TRBV6-4|TRBJ2-1|.|.
TGTGCCAGCAGTGACTCGAATTTGGGCGAGCAGTTCTTC
CASSDSNLGEQFF
>TRBV6-5|TRBJ1-2|TRBD1|few
TGTGCCAGCAGTTACTTAGACAGGGGTGGCTACACCTTC
CASSYLDRGGYTF
>TRBV7-2|TRBJ2-1|TRBD1|.
TGTGCCAGCAGCTCTTACAGGGGAGCCTACAATGAGCAGTTCTTC
CASSSYRGAYNEQFF
>TRBV18|TRBJ2-3|.|.
TGTGCCAGCTCACCCACCGGGATGGCAGCTCTAGATACGCAGTATTTT
CASSPTGMAALDTQYF
>TRBV18|TRBJ1-5|.|.
TGTGCCAGCTCACCACGGGGGGATCAGCCCCAGCATTTT
CASSPRGDQPQHF
>TRBV29-1|TRBJ2-1|.|.
TGCAGCTCTGGAGGGTTGGACGGCAATGAGCAGTTCTTC
CSSGGLDGNEQFF
>TRBV5-1|TRBJ2-3|.|.
TGCGCCAGCAGCTTGGGCAGTTCCACAGATACGCAGTATTTT
CASSLGSSTDTQYF
>TRBV7-9|TRBJ2-7|.|few
TGTGCCAGCAGCTTAGCTGTCGGGTACGAGCAGTACTTC
CASSLAVGYEQYF
>TRBV11-2|TRBJ2-1|.|.
TGTGCCAGCAGCCCTTGGGGTAGCGGTATAAATGAGCAGTTCTTC
CASSPWGSGINEQFF
>TRBV12-3/TRBV12-4|TRBJ1-2|.|.
TGTGCCAGCAGCCAGACAGGATACGGCTACACCTTC
CASSQTGYGYTF
>TRBV5-4|TRBJ2-6|TRBD1|.
TGTGCCAGCAGCTTCGGACAGGATAGCTCTGGGGCCAACGTCCTGACTTTC
CASSFGQDSSGANVLTF
>TRBV2|TRBJ2-3|.|.
TGTGCCAGCAGTTTGAGGGAGAGGTGGGATACGCAGTATTTT
CASSLRERWDTQYF
>TRBV12-3/TRBV12-4|TRBJ1-3|.|.
TGTGCCAGCAGCCTTACACCACGAAACACCATATATTTT
CASSLTPRNTIYF